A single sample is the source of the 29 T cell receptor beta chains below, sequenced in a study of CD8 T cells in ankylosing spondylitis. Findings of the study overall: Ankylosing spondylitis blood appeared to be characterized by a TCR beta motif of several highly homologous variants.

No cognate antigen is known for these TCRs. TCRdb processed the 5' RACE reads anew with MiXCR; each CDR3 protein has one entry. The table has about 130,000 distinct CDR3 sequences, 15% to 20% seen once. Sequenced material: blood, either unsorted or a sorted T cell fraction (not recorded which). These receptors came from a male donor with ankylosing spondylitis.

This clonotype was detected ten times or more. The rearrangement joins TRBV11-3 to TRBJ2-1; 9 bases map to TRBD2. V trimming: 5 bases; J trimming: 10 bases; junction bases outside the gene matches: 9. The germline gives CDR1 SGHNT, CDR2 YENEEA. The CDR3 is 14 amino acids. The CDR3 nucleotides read TGTGCCAGCAGCACCGCTGATAGCGGGAGAGAGCAGTTCTTC. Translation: CASSTADSGREQFF.

The CDR3 here is CAAGGGPSGYTF. CDR3 nucleotide sequence: TGTGCCGCCGGGGGGGGCCCATCTGGCTACACCTTC. The rearrangement uses TRBV27 and TRBJ1-2, with a possible D match to TRBD1 (6 bases). Trimming removed 11 bases from V and 7 bases from J, with 17 bases in between. Germline lookup yields CDR1 MNHEY and CDR2 SMNVEV (reference sequence). This CDR3 is 12 amino acids long.

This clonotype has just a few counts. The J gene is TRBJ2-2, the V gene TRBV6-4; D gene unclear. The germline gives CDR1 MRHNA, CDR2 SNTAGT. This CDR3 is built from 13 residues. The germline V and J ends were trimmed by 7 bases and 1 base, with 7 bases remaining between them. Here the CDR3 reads CASTPLNTGELFF. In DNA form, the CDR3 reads TGTGCCAGCACCCCCCTGAACACCGGGGAGCTGTTTTTT.

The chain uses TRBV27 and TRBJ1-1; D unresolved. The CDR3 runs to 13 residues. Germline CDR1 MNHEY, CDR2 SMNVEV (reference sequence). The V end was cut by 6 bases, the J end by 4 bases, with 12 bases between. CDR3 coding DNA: TGTGCCAGCAGCAACCAGGCTTCCACTGAAGCTTTCTTT. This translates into CASSNQASTEAFF.

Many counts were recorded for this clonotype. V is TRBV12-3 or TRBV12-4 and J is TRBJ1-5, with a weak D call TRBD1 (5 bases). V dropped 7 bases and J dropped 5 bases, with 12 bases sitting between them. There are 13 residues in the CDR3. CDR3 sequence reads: CASTLGLHQPQHF. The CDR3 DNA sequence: TGTGCCAGCACCCTGGGACTCCATCAGCCCCAGCATTTT.

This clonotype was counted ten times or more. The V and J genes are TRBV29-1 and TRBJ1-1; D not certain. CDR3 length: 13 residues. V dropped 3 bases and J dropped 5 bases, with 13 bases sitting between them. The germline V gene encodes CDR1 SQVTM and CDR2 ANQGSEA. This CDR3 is CSVEERVVTEAFF. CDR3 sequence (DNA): TGCAGCGTTGAGGAGCGGGTGGTTACTGAAGCTTTCTTT. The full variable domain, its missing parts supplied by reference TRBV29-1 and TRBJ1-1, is SAVISQKPSRDICQRGTSLTIQCQVDSQVTMMFWYRQQPGQSLTLIATANQGSEATYESGFVIDKFPISRPNLTFSTLTVSNMSPEDSSIYLCSVEERVVTEAFFGQGTRLTVV.

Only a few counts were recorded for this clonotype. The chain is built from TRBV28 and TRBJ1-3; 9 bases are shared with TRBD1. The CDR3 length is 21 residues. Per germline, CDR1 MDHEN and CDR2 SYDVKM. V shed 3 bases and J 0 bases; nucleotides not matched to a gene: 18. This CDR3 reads CASSFHPGQGTLASSGNTIYF. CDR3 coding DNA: TGTGCCAGCAGTTTTCATCCAGGACAGGGGACTCTAGCGAGCTCTGGAAACACCATATATTTT.

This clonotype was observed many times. This CDR3 reads CASSVPGLAELFF. CDR3 DNA sequence: TGTGCCAGCAGTGTGCCAGGGTTGGCGGAGCTGTTTTTT. This chain connects TRBV6-1 to TRBJ2-2; D may be TRBD1 (5 bases). This CDR3 comprises 13 residues. Trimming removed 4 bases from V and 10 bases from J, with 13 bases in between. The V gene's germline CDR1 is MNHNS and CDR2 SASEGT.

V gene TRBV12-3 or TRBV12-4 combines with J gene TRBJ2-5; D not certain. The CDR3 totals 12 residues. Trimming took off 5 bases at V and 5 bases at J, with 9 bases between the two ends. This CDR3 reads CASSNARETQYF. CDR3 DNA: TGTGCCAGCAGTAATGCGCGGGAGACCCAGTACTTC.

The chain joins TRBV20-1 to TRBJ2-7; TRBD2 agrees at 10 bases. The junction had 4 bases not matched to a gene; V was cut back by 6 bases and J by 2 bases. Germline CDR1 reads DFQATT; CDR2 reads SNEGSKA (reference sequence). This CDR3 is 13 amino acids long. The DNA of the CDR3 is TGCAGTGCACCAGCGGGAGGGCCCTACGAGCAGTACTTC. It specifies CSAPAGGPYEQYF.

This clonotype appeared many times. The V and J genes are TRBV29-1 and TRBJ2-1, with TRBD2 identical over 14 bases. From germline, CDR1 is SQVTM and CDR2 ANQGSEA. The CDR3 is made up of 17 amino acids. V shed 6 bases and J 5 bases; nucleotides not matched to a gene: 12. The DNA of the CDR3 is TGCAGCGTAACGGGACTAGCGGGAGCCAATCGCGACAATGAGCAGTTCTTC. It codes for CSVTGLAGANRDNEQFF.

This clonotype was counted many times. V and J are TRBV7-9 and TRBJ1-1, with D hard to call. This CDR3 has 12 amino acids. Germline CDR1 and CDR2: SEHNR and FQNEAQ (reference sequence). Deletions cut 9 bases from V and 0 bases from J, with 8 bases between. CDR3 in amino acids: CASIAMNTEAFF. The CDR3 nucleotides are TGTGCCAGTATCGCCATGAACACTGAAGCTTTCTTT.

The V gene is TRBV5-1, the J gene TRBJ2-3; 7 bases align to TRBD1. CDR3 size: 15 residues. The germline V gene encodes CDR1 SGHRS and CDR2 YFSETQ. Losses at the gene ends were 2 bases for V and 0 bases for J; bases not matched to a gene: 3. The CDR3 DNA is TGCGCCAGCAGCTTAGGACAGGCTAGCACAGATACGCAGTATTTT. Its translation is CASSLGQASTDTQYF. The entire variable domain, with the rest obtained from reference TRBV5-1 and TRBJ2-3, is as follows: KAGVTQTPRYLIKTRGQQVTLSCSPISGHRSVSWYQQTPGQGLQFLFEYFSETQRNKGNFPGRFSGRQFSNSRSEMNVSTLELGDSALYLCASSLGQASTDTQYFGPGTRLTVL.

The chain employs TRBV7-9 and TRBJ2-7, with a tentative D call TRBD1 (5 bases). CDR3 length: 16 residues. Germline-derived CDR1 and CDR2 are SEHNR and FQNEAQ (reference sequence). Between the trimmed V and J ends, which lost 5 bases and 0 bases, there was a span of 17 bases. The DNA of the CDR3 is TGTGCCAGCAGCGCAGGGTCCCCAGGGCCCTCCTACGAGCAGTACTTC. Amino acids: CASSAGSPGPSYEQYF.

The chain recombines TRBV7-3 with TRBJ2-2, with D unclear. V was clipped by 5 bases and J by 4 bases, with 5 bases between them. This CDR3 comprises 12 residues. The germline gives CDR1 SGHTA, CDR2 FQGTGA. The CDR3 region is CASSPVTGELFF. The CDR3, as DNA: TGTGCCAGCAGCCCAGTCACCGGGGAGCTGTTTTTT.

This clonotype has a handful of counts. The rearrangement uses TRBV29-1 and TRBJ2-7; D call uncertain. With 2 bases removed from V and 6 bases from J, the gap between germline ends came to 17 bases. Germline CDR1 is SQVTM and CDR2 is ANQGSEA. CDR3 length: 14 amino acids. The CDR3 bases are TGCAGCGTTGAACTCCTATCCACTTCACTCGAGCAGTACTTC. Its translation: CSVELLSTSLEQYF.

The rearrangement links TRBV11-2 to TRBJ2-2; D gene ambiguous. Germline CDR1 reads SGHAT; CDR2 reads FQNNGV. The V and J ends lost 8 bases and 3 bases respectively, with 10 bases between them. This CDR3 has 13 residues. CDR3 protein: CASRLGYTGELFF. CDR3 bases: TGTGCCAGCCGGCTGGGGTACACCGGGGAGCTGTTTTTT. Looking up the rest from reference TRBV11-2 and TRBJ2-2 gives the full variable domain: EAGVAQSPRYKIIEKRQSVAFWCNPISGHATLYWYQQILGQGPKLLIQFQNNGVVDDSQLPKDRFSAERLKGVDSTLKIQPAKLEDSAVYLCASRLGYTGELFFGEGSRLTVL.

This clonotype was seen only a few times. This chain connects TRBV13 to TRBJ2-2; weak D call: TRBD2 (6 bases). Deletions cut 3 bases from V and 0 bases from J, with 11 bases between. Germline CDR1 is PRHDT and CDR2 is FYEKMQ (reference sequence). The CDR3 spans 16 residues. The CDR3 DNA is TGTGCCAGCAGCTTGGATCCGGGAGCGAACACCGGGGAGCTGTTTTTT. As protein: CASSLDPGANTGELFF.

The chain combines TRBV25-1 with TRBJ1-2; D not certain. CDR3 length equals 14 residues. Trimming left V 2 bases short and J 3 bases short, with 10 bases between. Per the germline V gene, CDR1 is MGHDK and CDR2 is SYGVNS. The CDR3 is CASSEQTSHYGYTF. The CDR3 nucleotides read TGTGCCAGCAGTGAACAGACAAGCCACTATGGCTACACCTTC.

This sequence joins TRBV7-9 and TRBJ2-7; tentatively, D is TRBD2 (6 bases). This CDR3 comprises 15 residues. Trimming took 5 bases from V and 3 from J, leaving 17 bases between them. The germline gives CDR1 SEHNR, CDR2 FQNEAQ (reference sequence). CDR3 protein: CASSLVSGFDYEQYF. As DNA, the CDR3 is TGTGCCAGCAGCCTCGTAAGCGGGTTCGACTACGAGCAGTACTTC.

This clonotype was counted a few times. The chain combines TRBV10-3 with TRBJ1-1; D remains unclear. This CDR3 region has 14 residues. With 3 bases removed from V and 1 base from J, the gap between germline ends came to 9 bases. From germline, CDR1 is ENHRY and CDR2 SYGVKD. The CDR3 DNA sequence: TGTGCCATCAGTGATAATATACAGAACACTGAAGCTTTCTTT. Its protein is CAISDNIQNTEAFF.

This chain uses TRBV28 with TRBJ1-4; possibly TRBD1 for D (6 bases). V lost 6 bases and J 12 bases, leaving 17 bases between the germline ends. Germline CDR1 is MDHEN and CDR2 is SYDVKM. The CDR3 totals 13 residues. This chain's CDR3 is CASRDRGLWQLFF. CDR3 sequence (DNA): TGTGCCAGCAGGGACCGGGGGCTGTGGCAACTGTTTTTT.

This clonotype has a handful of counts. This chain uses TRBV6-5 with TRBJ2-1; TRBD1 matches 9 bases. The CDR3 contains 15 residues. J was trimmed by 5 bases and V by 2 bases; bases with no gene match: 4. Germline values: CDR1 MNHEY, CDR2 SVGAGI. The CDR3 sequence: CASSYPGTGNNEQFF. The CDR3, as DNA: TGTGCCAGCAGTTACCCCGGGACAGGGAACAATGAGCAGTTCTTC.

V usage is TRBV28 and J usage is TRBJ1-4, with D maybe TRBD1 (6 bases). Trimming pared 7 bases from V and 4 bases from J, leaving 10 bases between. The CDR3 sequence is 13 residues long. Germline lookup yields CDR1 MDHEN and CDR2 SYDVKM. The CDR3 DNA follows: TGTGCCAGCAAGGGGGGAGATAATGAAAAACTGTTTTTT. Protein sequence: CASKGGDNEKLFF.

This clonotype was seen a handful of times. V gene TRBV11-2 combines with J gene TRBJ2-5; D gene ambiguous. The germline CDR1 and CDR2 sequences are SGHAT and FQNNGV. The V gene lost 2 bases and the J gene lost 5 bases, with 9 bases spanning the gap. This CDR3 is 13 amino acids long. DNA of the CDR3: TGTGCCAGCAGCTTACTGGGGTGCGAGACCCAGTACTTC. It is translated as CASSLLGCETQYF.

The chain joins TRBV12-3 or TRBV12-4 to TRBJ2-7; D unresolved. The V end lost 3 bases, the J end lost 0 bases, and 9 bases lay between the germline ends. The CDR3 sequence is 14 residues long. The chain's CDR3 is CASSFSTFSYEQYF. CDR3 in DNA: TGTGCCAGCAGTTTCTCGACATTCTCCTACGAGCAGTACTTC.

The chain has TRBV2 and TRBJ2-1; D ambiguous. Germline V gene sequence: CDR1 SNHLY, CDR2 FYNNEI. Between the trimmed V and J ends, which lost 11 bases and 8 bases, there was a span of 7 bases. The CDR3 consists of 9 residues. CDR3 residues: CARIYEQFF. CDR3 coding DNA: TGTGCCCGAATCTATGAGCAGTTCTTC.

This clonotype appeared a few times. The CDR3 DNA is TGTGCCAGCAGCTACCCCCGTACTAGCGGGCGCACAGATACGCAGTATTTT. Translation: CASSYPRTSGRTDTQYF. The chain carries TRBV7-9 and TRBJ2-3, with 9 nucleotides matching TRBD2. The CDR3 runs 17 residues. In germline, CDR1 is SEHNR, CDR2 FQNEAQ (reference sequence). The V gene end was trimmed by 4 bases and the J gene end by 1 base; junction bases not matched to a gene: 9.

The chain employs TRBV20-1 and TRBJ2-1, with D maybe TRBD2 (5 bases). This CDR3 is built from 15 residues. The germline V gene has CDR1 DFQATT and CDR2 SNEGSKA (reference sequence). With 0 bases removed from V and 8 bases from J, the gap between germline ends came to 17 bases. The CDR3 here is CSARDLLAAVDEQFF. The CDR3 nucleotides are TGCAGTGCTAGAGATTTGCTAGCTGCAGTCGATGAGCAGTTCTTC.